Below are 9 T cell receptor beta chains sequenced from a single sample in a study of tumor and adjacent non-tumor tissue in lung cancer. The template was RNA from unsorted bulk tissue. Three rounds of nested PCR, following a modified ARM-PCR protocol, produced the TCRbeta library. TCRdb processed the multiplex PCR reads anew with MiXCR; each CDR3 protein has one entry. Of roughly 81,000 distinct CDR3 sequences listed, more than 60% were seen once; the top ten hold around 14%. Source material: lung tumor tissue. Every receptor here comes from a man in his 70s with non-small cell lung cancer.

About this clonotype: The germline gene is not matched at one end of the junction; a read error may be the cause. The chain links TRBV11-3 to TRBJ2-2, with 10 bases lining up with TRBD1. The CDR3 extends over 16 amino acids. Germline loops: CDR1 SGHNT, CDR2 YENEEA. CDR3 loop: CASSLLRTGGTGELFF. The CDR3 bases are TGTGCGAGCAGCTTGCTTCGGACAGGGGGAACCGGGGAGCTGTTTTTT.

This chain joins TRBV11-2 and TRBJ1-2; D is unresolved. CDR3 length equals 14 residues. Germline assignment: CDR1 SGHAT and CDR2 FQNNGV. Trimming took off 0 bases at V and 7 bases at J, with 12 bases between the two ends. The CDR3 DNA follows: TGTGCCAGCAGCTTAGATCATGGTGGAAGTGGCTACACCTTC. This encodes CASSLDHGGSGYTF.

About this clonotype: As the CDR3 is not closed by the conserved phenylalanine or tryptophan, this likely results from a read error. The gene calls are TRBV7-9 and TRBJ1-1; D ambiguous. CDR1 and CDR2 (germline): SEHNR, FQNEAQ (reference sequence). V gave up 6 bases and J gave up 0 bases, with 11 bases separating them. The CDR3 covers 14 residues. CDR3 sequence (DNA): TGTGCCAGCAGATGGAAGGCTGTGAACACTGAAGCTTTCTCT. It codes for CASRWKAVNTEAFS.

Worth noting for this clonotype: The junction does not match germline at one end; this may be a read error. V is TRBV29-1 and J is TRBJ2-2, with D perhaps TRBD2 (7 bases). CDR1 and CDR2 from the germline V gene are SQVTM and ANQGSEA. This CDR3 is 18 amino acids long. In nucleotides, the CDR3 is TGCAGCGTTGTGAGCAGGCTAGCGAAGTTGGTATGCACCGGGGGGCTGTCTTTT. It encodes CSVVSRLAKLVCTGGLSF.

As for this clonotype: This is likely a read error, given that the CDR3 carries no conserved phenylalanine or tryptophan at its end. The rearrangement joins TRBV6-6 to TRBJ1-6; D is unresolved. With 7 bases removed from V and 0 bases from J, the gap between germline ends came to 7 bases. The CDR3 runs 14 residues. Germline CDR1 MNHNY, CDR2 SVGAGI (reference sequence). Here the CDR3 reads CASKIGSYNSPLHL. The CDR3 DNA is TGTGCCAGCAAAATTGGCTCCTATAATTCACCCCTCCACCTT.

On this clonotype: A junction end diverges from the germline sequence, so it may reflect a read error. The chain has TRBV29-1 and TRBJ1-2, with unresolved D. CDR1 SQVTM and CDR2 ANQGSEA come from the germline V gene. The CDR3 is 14 amino acids. CDR3 nucleotides: TGCAGTGTTGCCCGGCGCGGCACTAACTATGGCTACATCTTC. Protein sequence: CSVARRGTNYGYIF. The full variable domain, in which reference TRBV29-1 and TRBJ1-2 provide the parts outside the CDR3, is SAVISQKPSRDICQRGTSLTIQCQVDSQVTMMFWYRQQPGQSLTLIATANQGSEATYESGFVIDKFPISRPNLTFSTLTVSNMSPEDSSIYLCSVARRGTNYGYIFGSGTRLTVV.

This clonotype was recorded many times. This sequence joins TRBV29-1 and TRBJ2-7, with TRBD1 matching over 8 bases. CDR1 and CDR2 (germline): SQVTM, ANQGSEA. The CDR3 sequence is 12 residues long. V shed 7 bases and J 2 bases; nucleotides not matched to a gene: 4. In DNA, the CDR3 is TGCAGCGGAGGGACAGGCACCTACGAGCAGTACTTC. Residues: CSGGTGTYEQYF.

As regards this clonotype: A read error is likely, as this CDR3 ends without the conserved phenylalanine or tryptophan. The chain recombines TRBV12-3 or TRBV12-4 with TRBJ2-5; tentatively, D is TRBD2 (5 bases). V was trimmed by 8 bases and J by 5 bases, leaving 15 bases between them. CDR3 length equals 13 residues. The CDR3 DNA reads as TGTGCCAGCGCCGTACAAGGCGGGGAGACCCAGTACTTA. Translating gives CASAVQGGETQYL.

Of note for this clonotype: A much larger clone differs from this one at a single base, so this may be a read error. The rearrangement uses TRBV13 and TRBJ1-3; possibly TRBD1 for D (5 bases). CDR3 size: 17 residues. V lost 5 bases and J 2 bases, leaving 19 bases between the germline ends. CDR1 is PRHDT and CDR2 is FYEKMQ in the germline V gene (reference sequence). The CDR3 DNA follows: TGTGCCAGCAGCCCCTGGGGCAGCGTACGCCCTGGAAACACCATATATTTT. Its protein product is CASSPWGSVRPGNTIYF.